These T cell receptor beta chains were read from a single sample in a study of blood T cell repertoires in COVID-19. Libraries were prepared by immunoSEQ multiplex PCR; TCRdb keeps only in-frame clonotypes and omits some of them. This sample has approximately 200,000 clones, with around 85% found just once. The specimen sequenced was PBMCs or T cells enriched from blood (not recorded which). The receptors stem from a woman in her twenties or thirties who had recovered from COVID-19. Each CDR3 is given without its conserved first and last residue. The order of the fields is V gene, clone size, CDR3 protein. Not every row has a clone size; where given, it reads once, few, many or a size class.

V gene: TRBV5-4; clone size: .; CDR3 protein: ASSLGQETNEKLF
V gene: TRBV10-2; clone size: .; CDR3 protein: ASTGGETQY
V gene: TRBV5-1; clone size: .; CDR3 protein: ASSSSDSSYNEQF
V gene: TRBV10-3; clone size: many; CDR3 protein: AISAAGTGDQRDEKLF
V gene: TRBV5-1; clone size: .; CDR3 protein: ASPTGRDMNTEAF
V gene: TRBV5-8; clone size: .; CDR3 protein: ASSSHNRPGNTIY
V gene: TRBV7-9; clone size: few; CDR3 protein: ASSRDSDQPQH
V gene: TRBV5-4; clone size: .; CDR3 protein: ASSLGLAGGEETQY
V gene: TRBV6-6; clone size: .; CDR3 protein: ASSYSMAGYFDTQY
V gene: TRBV28; clone size: once; CDR3 protein: ASSQNRVQGYGYT
V gene: TRBV5-1; clone size: .; CDR3 protein: ASSSQPDDMNTEAF
V gene: TRBV5-4; clone size: once; CDR3 protein: ASSFLGTSGPRTDTQY
V gene: TRBV2; clone size: few; CDR3 protein: ASLKAGVRNEQF
V gene: TRBV19; clone size: .; CDR3 protein: ASSARDSVAKLF
V gene: TRBV19; clone size: .; CDR3 protein: AAQGQVNTGELF
V gene: TRBV2; clone size: .; CDR3 protein: ASPRDTEAF
V gene: TRBV7-2; clone size: .; CDR3 protein: ASSNIRTSGKNIQY
V gene: TRBV28; clone size: .; CDR3 protein: ATIAGTHLGGTQY
V gene: TRBV7-2; clone size: .; CDR3 protein: ASSLISGRWSNQPQH
V gene: TRBV28; clone size: once; CDR3 protein: ATLHEAQGANTIY
V gene: TRBV2; clone size: once; CDR3 protein: ATGTHSNEKLF
V gene: TRBV15; clone size: few; CDR3 protein: ATSRDPGGTYGYT